This note documents a single TCR beta chain sequence. Its antigen remains unidentified. CD8+ and CD4+ T cells from blood underwent TCR beta sequencing. This entry belongs to a study of CD8 T cells in Susac syndrome. General study points: Clonal CD8+ expansion in Susac was highest in TEMRA cells and active patients.

RNA, at about 0.5 to 1 ug, was reverse transcribed with random hexamers. Multiplex immunoSEQ PCR targeted 54 Vbeta and 13 Jbeta TCR beta segments. TCRdb fed the immunoSEQ multiplex PCR reads into MiXCR, producing one record per CDR3 protein. The data show over 100,000 distinct CDR3 sequences, 85% to 95% seen once. Germline assignment: CDR1 SEHNR and CDR2 FQNEAQ (reference sequence). The V end was cut by 4 bases, the J end by 1 base, with 17 bases between. The CDR3 sequence is 16 residues long. The sequenced sample consisted of CD8+ T cells from PBMCs. This clonotype was sampled from a human donor with Susac syndrome. This chain joins TRBV7-9 and TRBJ2-7; D possibly uses TRBD1 or TRBD2 (6 bases each). CDR3 loop: CASSSSVRGPSYEQYF. The CDR3 DNA sequence: TGTGCCAGCAGCTCCTCAGTCCGGGGGCCTTCCTACGAGCAGTACTTC.